This T cell receptor beta chain was obtained from a study of glioma-infiltrating T cells after dendritic cell vaccination (TCRdb year 2016). Background for the entire study: The cohort included around 15 glioblastoma patients drawn from Phase I and II dendritic cell vaccination trials, of whom 9 were newly diagnosed and 6 had recurrent disease. Between the early 2000s and the early 2010s, patients were given autologous tumor lysate-pulsed dendritic cell vaccination. To make the vaccine, monocyte-derived dendritic cells were cultured for under eight days with IL-4 and GM-CSF and then pulsed overnight with autologous tumor lysate. Three intradermal dendritic cell vaccine injections were administered to patients at biweekly intervals in the arm below the axilla. In glioblastoma patients vaccinated with dendritic cells, deep sequencing of TCR beta CDR3 regions served to measure the amount of tumor-infiltrating lymphocytes and to compare repertoires between tumor and blood. Survival after dendritic cell vaccination was correlated with TCR sequencing metrics, such as TIL content and the overlap between tumor and blood repertoires. The research as a whole found: The TCR overlap response model with three groups was called speculative and said to need prospective validation. After dendritic cell vaccination, a higher estimated pretreatment TIL content predicted longer time to progression and longer overall survival. The cohort was small and heterogeneous, and full blood and tumor sets were available for few patients, with initial-recurrent tumor pairs available for even fewer patients. No direct relationship between TCR clonality and survival was found, suggesting a diverse polyclonal response may matter.

The trim is 5 bases for V and 4 bases for J, with a gap of 6 bases between the germline ends. Spanning cysteine to phenylalanine, the CDR3 consists of 12 amino acids. The DNA shown is the 36-base CDR3, in frame from base 1. According to the germline V gene (reference sequence), CDR1 reads MNHEY and CDR2 reads SMNVEV. TCRB CDR3 regions were amplified from 1.5 to 2 ug genomic DNA, or all available DNA if less, using the immunoSEQ assay. The multiplex PCR employed 60 forward primers targeting TCR V beta segments and 13 reverse primers targeting J beta segments. To estimate reads per starting template, synthetic control templates were spiked into each sample at limiting dilution. Sequencing produced 87 bp reads on the Illumina HiSeq System. Under the source paper's analysis protocol: To remove PCR and sequencing errors, closely related sequences were merged with a nearest neighbor algorithm. TCR overlap was defined as the percentage of unique tumor TCR beta sequences that were also found in the peripheral blood of the same patient. TCRdb obtained this table from immuneACCESS and retained in-frame rearrangements with V and J assigned. These tables miss some clones; where compared with another copy, unresolved V genes account for less than half of the shortfall, and the remainder is unexplained. From that table come the V and J calls and clone size; the DNA was used to work out D and trimming. This sample is represented by 85,000 to 100,000 clones; roughly 80% of them were singletons. 5.4% of the sample comes from the top ten.

What the time point label conveys for this sample: after dendritic cell vaccination, including at tumor progression/relapse. To be selected, patients needed enough residual fresh-frozen tumor tissue and more than two years of available survival data. Molecular status otherwise varied across the glioblastoma patients, but none of them carried an isocitrate dehydrogenase mutation. PBMC were collected before vaccination, two weeks after the third vaccination, and at tumor progression if progression occurred. The Qiagen DNeasy Blood extraction Kit was used for extraction of genomic DNA. Concerning this clone itself: It lacks a known antigen. No base-level quality is on record; no much larger clone is a single base apart.

This sequence originates from a human donor with glioblastoma. The sequence links TRBV27 to TRBJ1-5, with no reliable assignment of the D segment. The sequenced sample was blood, obtained after dendritic cell vaccination. The DNA is as follows: TGTGCCAGCAGTGGCCCTAATCAGCCCCAGCATTTT. Its translation reads: CASSGPNQPQHF.